Reported below is one TCR beta chain. Its target is not known. As processed by the authors: Junction-only immunoSEQ sequences carried no quality scores, so filtering differed. Assay: immunoSEQ multiplex PCR; the TCRdb copy retains only in-frame clones and omits some. D and trimming were read from the DNA, whereas the V and J calls and clone size are those reported in that table. The sample has more than 1,200,000 clones, less than 99% seen once. This sample stems from a study of shared clonotypes between healthy human individuals. Looking at the study overall: The donor pool was made up of two women and a few men aged 18 to 49. Three plates were used per donor for CD4 naive, three for CD4 memory, two for CD8 naive and one for CD8 memory.

Regarding the study as a whole: It was anticipated that sequencing depth would influence how many clonotypes donors shared.

This clonotype was obtained from a man between 25 and 39 years old in good health. Material: naive CD4+ T cells sorted from blood. Specified subset: CD45RA+ positively selected.

CDR3 DNA: TGCAGCGTTGTACCTGGAAATCCCTACAATGAGCAGTTCTTC. It yields the protein CSVVPGNPYNEQFF. The V gene is TRBV29-1, the J gene TRBJ2-1; D ambiguous. Trimming took 4 bases from V and 2 from J, leaving 12 bases between them. The CDR3 extends over 14 amino acids. The germline V gene has CDR1 SQVTM and CDR2 ANQGSEA.